These T cell receptor beta chains were read from a single sample in a study of shared clonotypes between healthy human individuals. The table came from immunoSEQ multiplex PCR; TCRdb's copy has only in-frame clones and leaves some out. The sample lists about 1.9 million clones, about 94% occurring once. Sequenced input: naive CD8+ T cells from PBMCs. The receptor source for this set is a man between 18 and 29 years old in good health. Some clones in this sample may be carry-over from other donors' samples. Both conserved end residues are part of each CDR3. The D gene is left open where the match is weak. Rows give clone size only sometimes, using once, few, many, or a class for an expanded clone.

TRBV5-6	-	16	-	CASSLFRRPNTGELFF
TRBV6-5	-	14	few	CASSYVLGDYGYTF
TRBV9	TRBD2	16	-	CASSVRVTSGAGTQYF
TRBV5-6	-	13	-	CASSLAGGPEAFF
TRBV2	TRBD1	16	-	CASSAGGQGSYNEQFF
TRBV6-5	-	15	-	CASRSDQGYSYEQYF
TRBV27	TRBD2	14	-	CASRLAVHRNEQFF
TRBV7-8	-	12	once	CAIGPGYNEQFF
TRBV10-3	TRBD2	14	-	CAINALAGGSEQYF
TRBV11-3	-	14	-	CASSGGAGVNEQFF
TRBV4-1	-	16	-	CASSQVAGGSYNEQFF
TRBV30	-	14	-	CAWSAGSGANVLTF
TRBV27	-	16	-	CASSLLGGEGGQPQHF
TRBV7-9	TRBD1	19	-	CASSSTRDRGLYLDQPQHF
TRBV28	TRBD2	15	-	CASSLAGVGVDEQFF
TRBV29-1	TRBD1	13	-	CSVDTGTVYGYTF
TRBV6-6	-	11	-	CASRGSDEQFF
TRBV23-1	-	12	-	CASSANPVGYTF
TRBV6-1	TRBD1	17	-	CASSEVFWDRVGNEQFF
TRBV18	TRBD1	15	-	CASSPRDRLTDTQYF
TRBV5-6	-	15	-	CASTLTTSGAGELFF
TRBV4-1	TRBD1	13	-	CASSPGQSYEQYF
TRBV28	-	15	-	CASTSGQVNTGELFF
TRBV2	TRBD2	14	once	CASRGLAGHNEQFF
TRBV5-6	-	14	-	CASSFGRADNEQFF
TRBV14	-	14	-	CASSLTGVYTEAFF
TRBV4-1	-	16	once	CASSYMARQGGETQYF
TRBV27	TRBD2	12	-	CASSSLAGRQFF
TRBV4-3	-	16	-	CASSQDRGTSGSPLHF
TRBV30	-	14	-	CAWSVPGGGQPQHF
TRBV30	TRBD1	16	-	CAWSGQGLSSYNEQFF
TRBV28	-	12	once	CASSIKFGELFF
TRBV11-2	-	16	-	CASSRRDGKFGNTIYF
TRBV7-6	TRBD1	16	-	CASSWTGQSSGNTIYF
TRBV6-1	-	14	-	CASSENKGYTEAFF
TRBV4-1	-	15	-	CASSQEWPATGELFF
TRBV4-3	-	16	-	CASSQVMDPTGETQYF
TRBV4-1	TRBD1	17	-	CASSQAAGTGVNTEAFF
TRBV5-3	-	13	once	CARSTQGRNEQFF